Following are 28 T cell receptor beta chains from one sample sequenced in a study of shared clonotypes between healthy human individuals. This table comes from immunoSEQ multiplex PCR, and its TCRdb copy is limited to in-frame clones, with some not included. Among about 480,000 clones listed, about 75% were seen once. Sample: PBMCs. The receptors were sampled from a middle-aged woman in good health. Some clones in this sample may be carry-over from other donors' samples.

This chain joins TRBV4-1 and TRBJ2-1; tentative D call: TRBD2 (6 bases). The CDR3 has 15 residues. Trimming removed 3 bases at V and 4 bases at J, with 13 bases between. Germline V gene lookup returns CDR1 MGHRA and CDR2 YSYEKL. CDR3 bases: TGCGCCAGCAGCCACAGCTGGAGGGGATACAATGAGCAGTTCTTC. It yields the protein CASSHSWRGYNEQFF.

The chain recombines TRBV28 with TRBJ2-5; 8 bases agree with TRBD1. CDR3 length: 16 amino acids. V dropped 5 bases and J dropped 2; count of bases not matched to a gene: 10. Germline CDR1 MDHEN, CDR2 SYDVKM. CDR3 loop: CASSPWTGPQQETQYF. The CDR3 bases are TGTGCCAGCAGTCCGTGGACAGGGCCCCAGCAAGAGACCCAGTACTTC.

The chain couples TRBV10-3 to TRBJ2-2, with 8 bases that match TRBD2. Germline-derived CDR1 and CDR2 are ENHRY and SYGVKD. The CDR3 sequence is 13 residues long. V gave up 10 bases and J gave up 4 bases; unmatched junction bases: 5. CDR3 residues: CASSGTSTGELFF. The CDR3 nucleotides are TGTGCCAGTTCCGGGACTAGCACCGGGGAGCTGTTTTTT.

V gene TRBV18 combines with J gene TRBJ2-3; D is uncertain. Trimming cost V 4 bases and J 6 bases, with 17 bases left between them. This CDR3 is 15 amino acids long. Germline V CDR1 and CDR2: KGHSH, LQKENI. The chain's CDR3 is CASSHGTARPDTQYF. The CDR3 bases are TGTGCCAGCTCACATGGAACCGCCCGTCCGGATACGCAGTATTTT.

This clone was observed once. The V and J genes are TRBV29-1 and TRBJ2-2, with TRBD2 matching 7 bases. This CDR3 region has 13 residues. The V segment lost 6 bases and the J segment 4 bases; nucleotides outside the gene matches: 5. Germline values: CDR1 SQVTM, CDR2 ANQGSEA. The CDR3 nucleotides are TGCAGCGTACGGGAGGCGGGCACCGGGGAGCTGTTTTTT. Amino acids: CSVREAGTGELFF.

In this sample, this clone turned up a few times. CDR3 in DNA: TGTGCCAGCAGCCCTCGGACTAGCGGGAGAGCAACAGATACGCAGTATTTT. Its protein is CASSPRTSGRATDTQYF. V is TRBV9 and J is TRBJ2-3; 13 positions match TRBD2. Germline loops: CDR1 SGDLS, CDR2 YYNGEE. V was clipped by 4 bases and J by 3 bases; unmatched bases: 8. The CDR3 is 17 residues long.

The CDR3, as DNA: TGTGCCAGCAGTTGGACTAGCGATTTGGATACGCAGTATTTT. As protein: CASSWTSDLDTQYF. The chain is built from TRBV2 and TRBJ2-3; 9 bases agree with TRBD2. Per the germline V gene, CDR1 is SNHLY and CDR2 is FYNNEI. CDR3 length: 14 amino acids. V trimming: 5 bases; J trimming: 6 bases; junction bases outside the gene matches: 6.

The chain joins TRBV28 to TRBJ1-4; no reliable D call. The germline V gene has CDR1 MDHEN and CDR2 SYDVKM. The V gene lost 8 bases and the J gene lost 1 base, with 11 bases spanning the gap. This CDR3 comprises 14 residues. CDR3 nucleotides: TGTGCCAGCCGTCCACGGGTAACTAATGAAAAACTGTTTTTT. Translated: CASRPRVTNEKLFF.

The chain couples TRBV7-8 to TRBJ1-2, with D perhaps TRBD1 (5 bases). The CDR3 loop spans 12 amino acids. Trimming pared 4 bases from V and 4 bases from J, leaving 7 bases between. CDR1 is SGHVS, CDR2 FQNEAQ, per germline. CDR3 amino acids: CASSSGTYGYTF. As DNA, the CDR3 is TGTGCCAGCAGCTCCGGGACCTATGGCTACACCTTC. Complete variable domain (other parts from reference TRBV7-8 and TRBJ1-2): GAGVSQSPRYKVAKRGQDVALRCDPISGHVSLFWYQQALGQGPEFLTYFQNEAQLDKSGLPSDRFFAERPEGSVSTLKIQRTQQEDSAVYLCASSSGTYGYTFGSGTRLTVV.

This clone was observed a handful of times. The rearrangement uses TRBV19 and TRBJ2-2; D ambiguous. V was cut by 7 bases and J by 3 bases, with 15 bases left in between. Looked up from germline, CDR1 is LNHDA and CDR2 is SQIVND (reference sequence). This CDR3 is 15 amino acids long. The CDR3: CASTPPVHYTGELFF. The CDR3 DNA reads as TGTGCCAGTACCCCCCCCGTGCACTACACCGGGGAGCTGTTTTTT.

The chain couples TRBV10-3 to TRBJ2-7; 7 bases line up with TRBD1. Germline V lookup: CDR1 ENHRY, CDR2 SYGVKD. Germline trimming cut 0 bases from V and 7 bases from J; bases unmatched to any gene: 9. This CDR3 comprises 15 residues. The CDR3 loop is CAISESRTGLSEQYF. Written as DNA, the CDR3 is TGTGCCATCAGTGAGTCCAGGACAGGACTTTCGGAGCAGTACTTC.

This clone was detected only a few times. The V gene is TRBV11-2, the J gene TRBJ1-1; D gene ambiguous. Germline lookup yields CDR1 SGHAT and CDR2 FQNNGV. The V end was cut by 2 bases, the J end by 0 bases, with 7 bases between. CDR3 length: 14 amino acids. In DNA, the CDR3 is TGTGCCAGCAGCTTAAGGTTCATGAACACTGAAGCTTTCTTT. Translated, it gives CASSLRFMNTEAFF.

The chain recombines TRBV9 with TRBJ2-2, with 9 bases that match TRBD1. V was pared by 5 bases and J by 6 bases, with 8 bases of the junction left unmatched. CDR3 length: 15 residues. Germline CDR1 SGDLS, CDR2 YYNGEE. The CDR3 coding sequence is TGTGCCAGCAGGCGAACAGGGGGCGCGGCCGGGGAGCTGTTTTTT. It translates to CASRRTGGAAGELFF.

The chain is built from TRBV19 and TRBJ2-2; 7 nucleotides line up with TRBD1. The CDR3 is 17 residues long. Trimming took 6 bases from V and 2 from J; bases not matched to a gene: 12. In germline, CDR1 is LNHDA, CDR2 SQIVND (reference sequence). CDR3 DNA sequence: TGTGCCAGTAGGGCTGGACTGGGACAGACAAACACCGGGGAGCTGTTTTTT. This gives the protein CASRAGLGQTNTGELFF.

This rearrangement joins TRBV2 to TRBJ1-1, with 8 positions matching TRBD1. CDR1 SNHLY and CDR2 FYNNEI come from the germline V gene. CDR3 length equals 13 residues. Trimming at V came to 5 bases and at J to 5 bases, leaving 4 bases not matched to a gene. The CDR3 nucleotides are TGTGCCAGCAGTTTGGACAGGGAGACTGAAGCTTTCTTT. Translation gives CASSLDRETEAFF.

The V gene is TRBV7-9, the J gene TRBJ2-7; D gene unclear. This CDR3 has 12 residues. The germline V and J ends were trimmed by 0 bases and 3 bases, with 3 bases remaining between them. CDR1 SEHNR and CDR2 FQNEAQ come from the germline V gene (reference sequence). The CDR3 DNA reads TGTGCCAGCAGCTTAGCAGACTACGAGCAGTACTTC. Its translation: CASSLADYEQYF.

CDR3 coding DNA: TGTGCCAGCAGCGTCGCCTGGGGCAAGGTCGGGGAGCTGTTTTTT. Protein product: CASSVAWGKVGELFF. This chain joins TRBV9 and TRBJ2-2; the D gene is possibly TRBD1 (5 bases). Looked up from germline, CDR1 is SGDLS and CDR2 is YYNGEE. The CDR3 has 15 residues. V was clipped by 2 bases and J by 7 bases, with 15 bases between them. The variable domain in full, with the rest retrieved from reference TRBV9 and TRBJ2-2, is DSGVTQTPKHLITATGQRVTLRCSPRSGDLSVYWYQQSLDQGLQFLIQYYNGEERAKGNILERFSAQQFPDLHSELNLSSLELGDSALYFCASSVAWGKVGELFFGEGSRLTVL.

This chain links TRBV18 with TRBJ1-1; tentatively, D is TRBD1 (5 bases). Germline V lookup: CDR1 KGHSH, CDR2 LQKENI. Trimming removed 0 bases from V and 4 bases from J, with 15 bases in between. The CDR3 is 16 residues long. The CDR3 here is CASSPPGSIGGTEAFF. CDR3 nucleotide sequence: TGTGCCAGCTCACCACCGGGAAGTATCGGGGGCACTGAAGCTTTCTTT.

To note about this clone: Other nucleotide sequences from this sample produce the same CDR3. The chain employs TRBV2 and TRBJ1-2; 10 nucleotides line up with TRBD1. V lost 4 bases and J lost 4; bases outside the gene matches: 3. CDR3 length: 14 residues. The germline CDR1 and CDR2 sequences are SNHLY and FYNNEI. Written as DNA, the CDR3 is TGTGCCAGCAGTGGGGACAGGGGTGGCTATGGCTACACCTTC. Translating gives CASSGDRGGYGYTF.

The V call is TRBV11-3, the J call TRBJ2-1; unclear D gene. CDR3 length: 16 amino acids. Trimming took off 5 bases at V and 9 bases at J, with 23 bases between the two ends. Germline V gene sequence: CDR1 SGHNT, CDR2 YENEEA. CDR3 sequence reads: CASSLVGGWVGSEQFF. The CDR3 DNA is TGTGCCAGCAGCCTAGTGGGCGGCTGGGTGGGGTCTGAGCAGTTCTTC.

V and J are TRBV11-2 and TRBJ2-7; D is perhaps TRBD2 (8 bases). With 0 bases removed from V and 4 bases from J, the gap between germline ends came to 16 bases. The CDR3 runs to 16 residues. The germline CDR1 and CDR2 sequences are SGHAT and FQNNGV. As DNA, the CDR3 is TGTGCCAGCAGCTTAGAACTAGCGGAGGGGGCGTACGAGCAGTACTTC. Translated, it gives CASSLELAEGAYEQYF.

CDR3 protein: CASSPPGGGGTSTYEQYF. CDR3 nucleotides: TGTGCCAGCTCACCACCCGGAGGAGGTGGGACTAGTACCTACGAGCAGTACTTC. The chain carries TRBV18 and TRBJ2-7; 8 nucleotides match TRBD2. V lost 0 bases, J lost 2 bases, and 12 bases stayed unmatched. The CDR3 spans 18 residues. CDR1 and CDR2 (germline): KGHSH, LQKENI.

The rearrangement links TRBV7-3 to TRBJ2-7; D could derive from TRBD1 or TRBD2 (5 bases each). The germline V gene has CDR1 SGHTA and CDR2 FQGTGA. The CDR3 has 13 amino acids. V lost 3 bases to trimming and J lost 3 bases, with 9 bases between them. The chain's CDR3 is CASSFTRGYEQYF. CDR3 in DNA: TGTGCCAGCAGCTTCACGAGGGGCTACGAGCAGTACTTC.

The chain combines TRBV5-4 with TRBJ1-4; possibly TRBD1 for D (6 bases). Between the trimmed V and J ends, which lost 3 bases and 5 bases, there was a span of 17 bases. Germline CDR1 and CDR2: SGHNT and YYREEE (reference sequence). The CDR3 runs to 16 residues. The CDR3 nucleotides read TGTGCCAGCAGCTCCGACCCGGGGGGCCCAAATGAAAAACTGTTTTTT. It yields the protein CASSSDPGGPNEKLFF.

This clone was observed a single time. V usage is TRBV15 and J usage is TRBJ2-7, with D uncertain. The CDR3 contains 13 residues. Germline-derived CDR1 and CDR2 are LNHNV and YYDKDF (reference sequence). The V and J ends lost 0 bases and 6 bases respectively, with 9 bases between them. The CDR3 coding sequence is TGTGCCACCAGCAGAGATAGTAGGCCCGAGCAGTACTTC. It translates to CATSRDSRPEQYF.

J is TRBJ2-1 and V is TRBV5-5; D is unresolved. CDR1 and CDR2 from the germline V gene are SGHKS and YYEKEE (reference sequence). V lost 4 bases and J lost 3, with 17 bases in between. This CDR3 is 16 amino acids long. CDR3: CASSPVPRFIYNEQFF. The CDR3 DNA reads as TGTGCCAGCAGCCCGGTACCGCGCTTCATCTACAATGAGCAGTTCTTC.

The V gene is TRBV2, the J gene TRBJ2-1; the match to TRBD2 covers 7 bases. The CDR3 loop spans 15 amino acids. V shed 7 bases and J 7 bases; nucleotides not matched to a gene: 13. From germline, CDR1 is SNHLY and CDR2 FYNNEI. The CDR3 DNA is TGTGCCAGCAAGCGATCTCTGGCGGGAGAGAATGAGCAGTTCTTC. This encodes CASKRSLAGENEQFF.

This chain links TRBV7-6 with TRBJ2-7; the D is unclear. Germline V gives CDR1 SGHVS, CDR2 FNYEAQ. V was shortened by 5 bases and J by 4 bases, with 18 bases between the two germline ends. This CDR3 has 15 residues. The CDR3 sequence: CASSPGPALYYEQYF. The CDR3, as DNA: TGTGCCAGCAGCCCCGGGCCGGCTCTCTATTACGAGCAGTACTTC.